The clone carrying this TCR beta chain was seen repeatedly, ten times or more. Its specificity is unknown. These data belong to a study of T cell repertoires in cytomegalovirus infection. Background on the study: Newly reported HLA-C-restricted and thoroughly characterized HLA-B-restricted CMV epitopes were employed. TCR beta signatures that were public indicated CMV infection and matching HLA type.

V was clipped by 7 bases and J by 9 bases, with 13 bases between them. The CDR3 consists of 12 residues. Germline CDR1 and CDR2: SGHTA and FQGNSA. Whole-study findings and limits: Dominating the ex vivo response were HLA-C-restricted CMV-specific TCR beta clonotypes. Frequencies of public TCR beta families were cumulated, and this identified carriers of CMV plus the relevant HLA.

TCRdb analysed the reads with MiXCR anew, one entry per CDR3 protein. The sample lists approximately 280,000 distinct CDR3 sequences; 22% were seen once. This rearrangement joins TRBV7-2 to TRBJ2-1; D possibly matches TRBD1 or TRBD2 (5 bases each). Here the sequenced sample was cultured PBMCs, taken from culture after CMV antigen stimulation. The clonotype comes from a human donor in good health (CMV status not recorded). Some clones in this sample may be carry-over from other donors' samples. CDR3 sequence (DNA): TGTGCCAGCACCATGCCTGGGGGTGAGCAGTTCTTC. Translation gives CASTMPGGEQFF.